The TCR beta chain described here comes from a study of regulatory T cells in long-lasting Graves disease. Findings of the study overall: Newly diagnosed disease favored TRBV20-1 and TRBJ2-1 over persistent disease.

Time point indicated: newly diagnosed GD, antithyroid drugs for less than 3 months. RNA from PBMCs was the source of the TCR library. Library construction for TCR beta used iRepertoire HTBI primers and Arm-PCR of CDR3 regions. TCRdb called the multiplex PCR reads again in MiXCR, with one record for every CDR3 protein. Seen here are about 530,000 distinct CDR3 sequences, approximately 16% observed once, and the top ten hold around a quarter. Germline V gene lookup returns CDR1 SGHTA and CDR2 FQGTGA. Trimming took 0 bases from V and 1 from J; bases not matched to a gene: 1. CDR3 length: 15 residues. In this sample, this clonotype turned up many times. Its antigen remains unidentified. The sample was also reused in another study, on T cells in Graves' hyperthyroidism and ophthalmopathy. Turning to that study: The diagnostic basis comprised clinical symptoms, serum thyroxine and TRAb, thyroid ultrasound and orbital computed tomography. RT-PCR in the first round (using the HTBI primer set) targeted the TCR CDR3. Blood also showed most of the thyroid clonotypes that were expanded above 0.001.

J is TRBJ1-1 and V is TRBV7-3; 8 positions match TRBD1. The clonotype originates from a woman aged 35 to 60 with Graves disease. The material sequenced was peripheral blood mononuclear cells (PBMCs), taken at new diagnosis, from a patient treated with antithyroid drugs. This CDR3 reads CASSLTTGANTEAFF. The CDR3 nucleotides are TGTGCCAGCAGCTTAACGACAGGGGCGAACACTGAAGCTTTCTTT.